The rows below give T cell receptor beta chains drawn from one sample of a study of blood T cell repertoires in COVID-19. TCRdb keeps only in-frame clones here, not all; method: immunoSEQ multiplex PCR. The sample consists of fewer than 300,000 clones, roughly 83% of them appearing once. What was sequenced was peripheral blood. The receptors come from a woman in her sixties or seventies with active or convalescent COVID-19. CDR3s include the opening cysteine and the closing phenylalanine or tryptophan. D genes are given only for firm matches. Rows give clone size only sometimes, using once, few, many, or a class for an expanded clone.

v_gene,j_gene,abundance,d_gene,CDR3nt,CDR3aa
TRBV18,TRBJ1-6,.,.,TGTGCCAGCTCGGCCAGATCATACCCTAATTCACCCCTCCACTTT,CASSARSYPNSPLHF
TRBV29-1,TRBJ2-7,few,TRBD2,TGCAGCGCTCGGACTAGCCTCTACGAGCAGTACTTC,CSARTSLYEQYF
TRBV18,TRBJ2-1,once,TRBD2,TGTGCCAGCTCACCGGATAGCGGGAGTAATGAGCAGTTCTTC,CASSPDSGSNEQFF
TRBV5-6,TRBJ2-3,.,.,TGTGCCAGCGGGGACTTCACGTACCACACAGATACGCAGTATTTT,CASGDFTYHTDTQYF
TRBV6-1,TRBJ1-2,.,.,TGTGCCAGCAGTGAACCCTACTATGGCTACACCTTC,CASSEPYYGYTF
TRBV5-4,TRBJ2-3,.,.,TGTGCCAGCAGCCCCCAAGCAATCCGCACAGATACGCAGTATTTT,CASSPQAIRTDTQYF
TRBV5-1,TRBJ2-7,.,.,TGCGCCAGCAGCTTGGGGTCAGGGACCTACGAGCAGTACTTC,CASSLGSGTYEQYF
TRBV28,TRBJ2-3,.,TRBD2,TGTGCCACCAACCTCCGGAGGGATAGCGGGAATTTTGCAGATACGCAGTATTTT,CATNLRRDSGNFADTQYF
TRBV19,TRBJ1-5,.,.,TGTGCCAGTAGTAATTCAGGGGGCAATCAGCCCCAGCATTTT,CASSNSGGNQPQHF
TRBV10-2,TRBJ2-3,few,TRBD2,TGCGCCAGCAAGAGCGGGAGAGGGGCTAGCACAGATACGCAGTATTTT,CASKSGRGASTDTQYF
TRBV11-2,TRBJ1-1,few,.,TGTGCCAGCAGCTCGCCGGGACAAAACATGAACACTGAAGCTTTCTTT,CASSSPGQNMNTEAFF
TRBV5-1,TRBJ2-3,.,TRBD1,TGCGCCAGCAGCTTCGGACAGGGCACTAGCACAGATACGCAGTATTTT,CASSFGQGTSTDTQYF
TRBV19,TRBJ1-1,.,TRBD1,TGTGCCAGTTTGGCTCGGACAGGGCCGGCTTTCTTT,CASLARTGPAFF
TRBV5-1,TRBJ1-4,.,.,TGCGCCAGCCGGTTGGGAGGTTTAACTAATGAAAAACTGTTTTTT,CASRLGGLTNEKLFF
TRBV29-1,TRBJ2-3,.,.,TGCAGCGTTGCTTCCCCAGGGGGGATACCAGATACGCAGTATTTT,CSVASPGGIPDTQYF
TRBV18,TRBJ1-1,.,.,TGTGCCAGCTCACCTACCGGGACACCCTTCGAGGGGACTGAAGCTTTCTTT,CASSPTGTPFEGTEAFF
TRBV30,TRBJ1-2,.,.,TGTGCCTGGAGTGACCTTCTTAGATATGGCTACACCTTC,CAWSDLLRYGYTF
TRBV3-1/TRBV3-2,TRBJ2-1,.,TRBD2,TGTGCCAGCAGCCCGCTAGCGGGAGGGGATGAGCAGTTCTTC,CASSPLAGGDEQFF
TRBV7-9,TRBJ2-1,.,TRBD1,TGTGCCAGCAGCCCCCGGGACAGGGCGTGGAATGAGCAGTTCTTC,CASSPRDRAWNEQFF
TRBV28,TRBJ1-2,.,.,TGTGCCAGCAGTTTAGGCCGCCTCTATGGCTACACCTTC,CASSLGRLYGYTF
TRBV18,TRBJ1-2,.,.,TGTGCCAGCTCACCGATGAAACAAGGGGAATCCTATGGCTACACCTTC,CASSPMKQGESYGYTF
TRBV19,TRBJ2-7,few,.,TGTGCCAGTAACGACAGCCCTCTGATCTACGAGCAGTACTTC,CASNDSPLIYEQYF
TRBV7-8,TRBJ1-6,few,.,TGTGCCAGCAGCCAACTCGAGGGCTCCTATAATTCACCCCTCCACTTT,CASSQLEGSYNSPLHF
TRBV15,TRBJ2-1,once,.,TGTGCCACCAGCCCTGGCGGAATCTACAATGAGCAGTTCTTC,CATSPGGIYNEQFF
TRBV11-2,TRBJ1-5,.,.,TGTGCCAGCAGCCTGGACAGTTATCAGCCCCAGCATTTT,CASSLDSYQPQHF
TRBV5-5,TRBJ2-7,.,TRBD1,TGTGCCAGCAGCCGCCTGGGGACAGGCCCCTACGAGCAGTACTTC,CASSRLGTGPYEQYF
TRBV27,TRBJ2-2,.,TRBD2,TGTGCCAGCATCCCTCGGGGGGAGGACGGGGAGCTGTTTTTT,CASIPRGEDGELFF
TRBV9,TRBJ2-2,.,TRBD1,TGTGCCAGCAGCGTAGTTTTGACAGGGACCGGGGAGCTGTTTTTT,CASSVVLTGTGELFF
TRBV4-3,TRBJ2-7,.,TRBD1,TGCGCCAGCAGCCACACCGGGACAGCGAGCTCCTACGAGCAGTACTTC,CASSHTGTASSYEQYF
TRBV10-3,TRBJ2-7,.,TRBD2,TGTGCCATCAGCCGGGAGGCGCGGGGGTACGAGCAGTACTTC,CAISREARGYEQYF
TRBV4-1,TRBJ2-3,.,.,TGCGCCAGCAGCCAGGAGAAAGGCGTCGGAGATACGCAGTATTTT,CASSQEKGVGDTQYF
TRBV6-5,TRBJ1-2,few,.,TGTGCCAGCAGTTACCAGGGGCGGGTGGGCTACACCTTC,CASSYQGRVGYTF
TRBV2,TRBJ2-1,.,.,TGTGCCAGCAGGGAAGACTTATACAATGAGCAGTTCTTC,CASREDLYNEQFF
TRBV5-5,TRBJ1-2,.,.,TGTGCCAGCAGACTACAGGGCCCGGGGGGCTACACCTTC,CASRLQGPGGYTF
TRBV20-1,TRBJ2-1,.,.,TGCAGTGCTAGTGTGAGGGTCAATGAGCAGTTCTTC,CSASVRVNEQFF
TRBV11-2,TRBJ2-2,.,TRBD2,TGTGCCAGCAGCCTGAGCGGGAGAGCGAACACCGGGGAGCTGTTTTTT,CASSLSGRANTGELFF
TRBV7-3,TRBJ1-2,.,.,TGTGCCAGCAGTCTCTCCGGGACACCAACCGATGGCTACACCTTC,CASSLSGTPTDGYTF
TRBV6-1,TRBJ2-7,.,.,TGTGCCAGCAGTGAGGGAGGGGGTAGCGTCTACGAGCAGTACTTC,CASSEGGGSVYEQYF
TRBV7-6,TRBJ2-5,.,TRBD2,TGTGCCAGCAGCCGACCGGGACTAGCGGGGGCCCCGTCCCCAGAGACCCAGTACTTC,CASSRPGLAGAPSPETQYF
TRBV5-4,TRBJ2-2,.,.,TGTGCCAGCAGCCCAGTTGCGAACACCGGGGAGCTGTTTTTT,CASSPVANTGELFF
TRBV7-2,TRBJ1-5,.,.,TGTGCCAGCAGCTTAGACGGTAGCAATCAGCCCCAGCATTTT,CASSLDGSNQPQHF
TRBV29-1,TRBJ2-3,few,.,TGCAGCGTTGGTGGGGGGGCGAGCACAGATACGCAGTATTTT,CSVGGGASTDTQYF